These 7 T cell receptor beta chains were sequenced from one sample in a study of chemoradiotherapy in HPV16-positive cancers. Libraries were prepared by immunoSEQ multiplex PCR; TCRdb keeps only in-frame clonotypes and omits some of them. The data hold tens of thousands of clones, with 84% observed a single time. Sequenced here: blood, sampled from a patient who underwent chemoradiotherapy. The source is a human donor with HPV-associated anogenital cancer.

This rearrangement joins TRBV11-2 to TRBJ2-5; D gene ambiguous. V was trimmed by 2 bases and J by 2 bases, leaving 18 bases between them. This CDR3 is 17 amino acids long. Looked up from germline, CDR1 is SGHAT and CDR2 is FQNNGV. In DNA form, the CDR3 reads TGTGCCAGCAGCTTACACGCACCAATAGCCAGTCAAGAGACCCAGTACTTC. Amino acid sequence: CASSLHAPIASQETQYF.

The chain links TRBV5-1 to TRBJ2-1; no definite D call. Trimming stripped 3 bases from V and 12 bases from J, with 13 bases between. Germline V lookup: CDR1 SGHRS, CDR2 YFSETQ. CDR3 size: 12 residues. The CDR3 DNA follows: TGCGCCAGCAGCTGGGATAGGATCGGGCAGTTCTTC. Amino acids: CASSWDRIGQFF.

The chain links TRBV15 to TRBJ1-4; possible D gene TRBD1, 6 bases. The V and J ends lost 3 bases and 8 bases respectively, with 16 bases between them. This CDR3 is 15 amino acids long. The germline gives CDR1 LNHNV, CDR2 YYDKDF (reference sequence). Here the CDR3 DNA reads TGTGCCACCAGCAGGAAGAGGGGGGTGGAAGAAAAACTGTTTTTT. This translates into CATSRKRGVEEKLFF.

The J gene is TRBJ1-5, the V gene TRBV6-6; D unresolved. V lost 3 bases to trimming and J lost 3 bases, with 6 bases between them. Germline loops: CDR1 MNHNY, CDR2 SVGAGI (reference sequence). The CDR3 is 13 amino acids. In DNA form, the CDR3 reads TGTGCCAGCAGTTATCGGTCCAATCAGCCCCAGCATTTT. This gives the protein CASSYRSNQPQHF.

The rearrangement joins TRBV11-1 to TRBJ2-1, with 8 nucleotides matching TRBD2. V was clipped by 1 base and J by 3 bases; unmatched bases: 5. This CDR3 is 16 amino acids long. CDR1 and CDR2 (germline): SGHAT, FQDESV (reference sequence). For the CDR3, the DNA is TGTGCCAGCAGCTTAGGTAGCGGGGCGCTCTACAATGAGCAGTTCTTC. Amino acids: CASSLGSGALYNEQFF.

The gene calls are TRBV13 and TRBJ2-6; TRBD1 matches at 10 bases. V shed 5 bases, J shed 0 bases, and the junction held 7 bases outside the gene matches. CDR3 length: 18 amino acids. Per the germline V gene, CDR1 is PRHDT and CDR2 is FYEKMQ (reference sequence). For the CDR3, the DNA is TGTGCCAGCAGCCCGGCGACAGGGGGCGTCTCTGGGGCCAACGTCCTGACTTTC. This gives the protein CASSPATGGVSGANVLTF.

The chain uses TRBV6-5 and TRBJ2-2, with D possibly being TRBD2 (5 bases). Trimming took off 0 bases at V and 2 bases at J, with 10 bases between the two ends. This CDR3 is built from 16 residues. From germline, CDR1 is MNHEY and CDR2 SVGAGI. CDR3 residues: CASSYSGGFNTGELFF. DNA of the CDR3: TGTGCCAGCAGTTACTCAGGCGGGTTTAACACCGGGGAGCTGTTTTTT.